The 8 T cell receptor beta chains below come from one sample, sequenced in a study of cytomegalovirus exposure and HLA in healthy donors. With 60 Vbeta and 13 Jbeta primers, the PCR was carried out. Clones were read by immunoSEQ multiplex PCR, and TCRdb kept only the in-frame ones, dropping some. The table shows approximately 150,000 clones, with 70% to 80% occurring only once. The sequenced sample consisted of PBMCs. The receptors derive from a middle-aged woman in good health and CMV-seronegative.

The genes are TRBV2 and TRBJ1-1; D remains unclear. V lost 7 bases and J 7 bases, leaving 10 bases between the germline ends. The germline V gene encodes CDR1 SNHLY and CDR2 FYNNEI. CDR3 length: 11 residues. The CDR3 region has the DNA TGTGCCAGCAAGGACGGGGATGAAGCTTTCTTT. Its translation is CASKDGDEAFF.

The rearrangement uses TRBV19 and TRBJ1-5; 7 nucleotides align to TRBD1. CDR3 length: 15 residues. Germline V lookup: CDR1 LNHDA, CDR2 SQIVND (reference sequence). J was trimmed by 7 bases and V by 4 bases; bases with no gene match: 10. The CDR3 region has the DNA TGTGCCAGTAGTAATCAGCCCGGAGGGGGCCAGCCCCAGCATTTT. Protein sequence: CASSNQPGGGQPQHF.

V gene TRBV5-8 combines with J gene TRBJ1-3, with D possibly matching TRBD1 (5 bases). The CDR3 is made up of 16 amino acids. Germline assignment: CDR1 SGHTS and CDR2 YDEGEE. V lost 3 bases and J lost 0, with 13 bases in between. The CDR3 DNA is TGTGCCAGCAGCTGGGGCGACAGCCGCTCTGGAAACACCATATATTTT. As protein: CASSWGDSRSGNTIYF.

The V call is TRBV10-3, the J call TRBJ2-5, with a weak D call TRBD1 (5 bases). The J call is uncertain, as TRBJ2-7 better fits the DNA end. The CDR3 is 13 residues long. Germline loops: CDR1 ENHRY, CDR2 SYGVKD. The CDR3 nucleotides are TGTGCCATCAGCCCAGACAGAGCCTACGAGCAGTACTTC. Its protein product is CAISPDRAYEQYF.

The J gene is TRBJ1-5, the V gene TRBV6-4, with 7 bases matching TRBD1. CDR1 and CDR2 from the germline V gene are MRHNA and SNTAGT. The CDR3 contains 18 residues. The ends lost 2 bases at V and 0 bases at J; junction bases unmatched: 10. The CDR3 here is CASSDPRQGLYSNQPQHF. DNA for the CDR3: TGTGCCAGCAGTGACCCGAGACAGGGTCTCTATAGCAATCAGCCCCAGCATTTT.

CDR3 loop: CASSLTPLGKQYF. CDR3 nucleotides: TGTGCCAGCAGCTTAACTCCCCTGGGCAAGCAGTACTTC. The genes are TRBV7-2 and TRBJ2-7, with D uncertain. Germline V gene sequence: CDR1 SGHTA, CDR2 FQGNSA. V dropped 2 bases and J dropped 8 bases, with 13 bases sitting between them. The CDR3 has 13 residues.

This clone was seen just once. The CDR3 DNA follows: TGTGCCAGCAGTTTACCTCTCGCGGGACTAGCCTCATACAATGAGCAGTTCTTC. Protein sequence: CASSLPLAGLASYNEQFF. This sequence joins TRBV28 and TRBJ2-1, with TRBD2 identical over 9 bases. Germline loops: CDR1 MDHEN, CDR2 SYDVKM. The CDR3 sequence is 18 residues long. Trimming cost V 2 bases and J 4 bases; bases outside gene matches: 12.

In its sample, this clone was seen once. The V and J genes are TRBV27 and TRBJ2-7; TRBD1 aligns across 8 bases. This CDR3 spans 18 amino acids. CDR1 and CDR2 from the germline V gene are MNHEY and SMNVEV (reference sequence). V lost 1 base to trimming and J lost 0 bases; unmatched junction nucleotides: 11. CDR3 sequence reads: CASSLFRVGQGSSYEQYF. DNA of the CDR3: TGTGCCAGCAGTTTATTCAGGGTTGGACAGGGAAGCTCCTACGAGCAGTACTTC.